A selection of T cell receptor beta chains follows, all from one sample in a study of CD4+ T cells in melanoma. The protocol was immunoSEQ multiplex PCR, while the TCRdb copy is restricted to in-frame clones and leaves out a portion. The profile covers roughly 20,000 clones, with about 80% appearing a single time and approximately 4% taken by the ten largest. Sequencing was performed on cells from a culture (not recorded whether cultured in vitro). These receptors were obtained from a human donor with melanoma. The CDR3 runs from the conserved cysteine through the conserved F or W. The D gene is left open where the match is weak. Some rows mark clone size as missing; the rest say once, few, many or name a class of expanded clone.

J gene | V gene | D gene | clone size | CDR3 DNA | CDR3 protein
TRBJ1-2 | TRBV5-4 | . | . | TGTGCCAGCAGCTCCCACGTCAGAAACTATGGCTACACCTTC | CASSSHVRNYGYTF
TRBJ2-1 | TRBV5-4 | . | . | TGTGCCAGCAGCCGACCACAGGGCCGCAATGAGCAGTTCTTC | CASSRPQGRNEQFF
TRBJ2-2 | TRBV7-3 | . | . | TGTGCCAGCAGCTTCGGGGTGGGGCCCCCCGGGGAGCTGTTTTTT | CASSFGVGPPGELFF
TRBJ1-1 | TRBV5-4 | . | . | TGTGCCAGCAGCTTGGTATACGGCGGGACGGGGAACACTGAAGCTTTCTTT | CASSLVYGGTGNTEAFF
TRBJ2-5 | TRBV18 | . | . | TGTGCCAGCTCACCGAGGAGGGGGGACCAAGAGACCCAGTACTTC | CASSPRRGDQETQYF
TRBJ2-3 | TRBV29-1 | . | . | TGCAGCGTTGAAAATGGCTGGACCGCAGATACGCAGTATTTT | CSVENGWTADTQYF
TRBJ1-1 | TRBV6-4 | . | . | TGTGCCAGAAATGCCGGGCCTATCATATGCACTGAAGCTTTCTTT | CARNAGPIICTEAFF
TRBJ2-3 | TRBV7-3 | . | . | TGTGCCAGCAGCTTAGACGGGGGCCGCACAGATACGCAGTATTTT | CASSLDGGRTDTQYF
TRBJ2-7 | TRBV5-1 | . | . | TGCGCCAGCAGCCTTGGGACATCACCGGACTACGAGCAGTACTTC | CASSLGTSPDYEQYF
TRBJ1-2 | TRBV2 | TRBD1 | once | TGTGCCAGCAGGAGAACAGGGGCAACTGTAATCTACACCTTC | CASRRTGATVIYTF
TRBJ1-3 | TRBV5-4 | . | . | TGTGCCAGCAGCGACAGGACTGGAAACACCATATATTTT | CASSDRTGNTIYF
TRBJ1-6 | TRBV18 | . | . | TGTGCCAGCTCCGGATACGAGGGTTTTAAAACACCCCTCCACTTT | CASSGYEGFKTPLHF
TRBJ2-3 | TRBV5-3 | . | . | TGTGCCCCTTTGGAAGGGGGGGGGTACACAGATACGCAGTATTTT | CAPLEGGGYTDTQYF
TRBJ1-3 | TRBV5-1 | . | . | TGCGCCAGCAGCTCGGAGGGGGTCGGAAACACCATATATTTT | CASSSEGVGNTIYF
TRBJ1-2 | TRBV18 | . | . | TGTGCCAGCTCACCACCTTCGTCAGACTATGGCTACACCTTC | CASSPPSSDYGYTF
TRBJ1-2 | TRBV5-4 | . | . | TGTGCCAGCAGCTTTGGACGGAGCGTCTATGGCTACACCTTC | CASSFGRSVYGYTF
TRBJ1-2 | TRBV11-2 | . | . | TGTGCCAGCAGCTTAGTCGGGACCGACCTCTATGGCTACACCTTC | CASSLVGTDLYGYTF
TRBJ2-2 | TRBV18 | TRBD1 | . | TGTGCCAGCTCCCCTCGACAGGGGGCAAGCACCGGGGAGCTGTTTTTT | CASSPRQGASTGELFF
TRBJ1-2 | TRBV9 | TRBD1 | . | TGTGCCAGCAGCCCTGACAGGGACTATGGCTACACCTTC | CASSPDRDYGYTF
TRBJ2-5 | TRBV5-1 | TRBD2 | . | TGCGCCAGCAGCTCCGGGGCTAGCGGGGGGACCCAGTACTTC | CASSSGASGGTQYF
TRBJ2-4 | TRBV7-2 | . | . | TGTGCCAGCAGCTTAGTGGGCAGGGAGGACATTCAGTACTTC | CASSLVGREDIQYF
TRBJ2-7 | TRBV20-1 | TRBD2 | . | TGCAGTGCTCCCGGGGGGGCCACGCAGTACTTC | CSAPGGATQYF
TRBJ1-2 | TRBV18 | TRBD1 | few | TGTGCCAGCGGACAGGACTATGGCTACACCTTC | CASGQDYGYTF
TRBJ2-2 | TRBV7-6 | . | . | TGTGCCAGCAGCTTAGGCTACCGAGACGCCGGGGAGCTGTTTTTT | CASSLGYRDAGELFF
TRBJ1-5 | TRBV5-4 | . | . | TGTGCCAGCAGCTTAGGGAGTGGTCAGCCCCAGCATTTT | CASSLGSGQPQHF
TRBJ2-1 | TRBV6-1 | TRBD2 | . | TGTGCCAGCAGTGAAGGGGCTAGCGGGGGCCCCTACAATGAGCAGTTCTTC | CASSEGASGGPYNEQFF
TRBJ1-3 | TRBV5-1 | TRBD1 | . | TGCGCCAGCAGCTCGAGGGAACAGGGGTCCGGAAACACCATATATTTT | CASSSREQGSGNTIYF
TRBJ1-1 | TRBV12-5 | TRBD1 | . | TGTGCTAGTGGTAAATTTCTTGTGGGGGGACAGGGCCGGCGAAACACTGAAGCTTTCTTT | CASGKFLVGGQGRRNTEAFF
TRBJ2-7 | TRBV7-6 | . | . | TGTGCCAGCAGCTTAGATGATCGGGGGAACTACGAGCAGTACTTC | CASSLDDRGNYEQYF
TRBJ1-5 | TRBV7-9 | . | . | TGTGCCAGCAGCTTGGAGAATCAGCCCCAGCATTTT | CASSLENQPQHF
TRBJ2-1 | TRBV5-1 | . | . | TGCGCCAGCCGCGGACTCCTTGGTGAGCAGTTCTTC | CASRGLLGEQFF
TRBJ2-5 | TRBV27 | . | . | TGTGCCAGCAGGGGCCTGCAAGAGACCCAGTACTTC | CASRGLQETQYF
TRBJ1-1 | TRBV5-1 | . | . | TGCGCCAGCAGCTTGGGGTTCGCGACTGAAGCTTTCTTT | CASSLGFATEAFF
TRBJ2-1 | TRBV9 | TRBD2 | . | TGTGCCAGCAGCGTAGCGACGACTAGCGGGGGGGAGCAGTTCTTC | CASSVATTSGGEQFF
TRBJ2-3 | TRBV5-1 | TRBD1 | . | TGCGCCAGCAGCCGTCAGGGGGCTGAAGTAGATACGCAGTATTTT | CASSRQGAEVDTQYF
TRBJ1-2 | TRBV29-1 | TRBD1 | . | TGCAGCGTTTTCGGAGGGGGCGATTTTGGCTATGGCTACACCTTC | CSVFGGGDFGYGYTF
TRBJ1-1 | TRBV29-1 | TRBD1 | . | TGCAGCGTTGACAGGGGGATCACTGAAGCTTTCTTT | CSVDRGITEAFF
TRBJ1-5 | TRBV30 | . | . | TGTGCCTGGAGTAGGGGACCGATTATTAATCAGCCCCAGCATTTT | CAWSRGPIINQPQHF
TRBJ1-4 | TRBV21-1 | . | . | TGTGCCAGCAGCAAAGAAGGTGCAGGGGACTTCACTAATGAAAAACTGTTTTTT | CASSKEGAGDFTNEKLFF
TRBJ1-1 | TRBV4-1 | . | . | TGCGCCAGCAGCCAAGTCAGAAGTCTGAGGGTAGGTGAAGCTTTCTTT | CASSQVRSLRVGEAFF
TRBJ1-4 | TRBV9 | . | medium-sized | TGTGCCAGCAACACCGGGACGGGTAATGAAAAACTGTTTTTT | CASNTGTGNEKLFF
TRBJ2-2 | TRBV18 | TRBD1 | . | TGTGCCAGCTCACCTGGGACAGGTCGGACCGGGGAGCTGTTTTTT | CASSPGTGRTGELFF
TRBJ2-7 | TRBV11-2 | TRBD2 | . | TGTGCCAGCAGATCCACTAGCGGGGGCCCCTACGAGCAGTACTTC | CASRSTSGGPYEQYF
TRBJ2-7 | TRBV6-1 | TRBD2 | once | TGTGCCAGCACTCCGGGACTAGCGGACGAGCAGTACTTC | CASTPGLADEQYF
TRBJ2-4 | TRBV5-1 | . | . | TGCGCCAGCAGCTTGGAGGCCGGTCCGGGCATTCAGTACTTC | CASSLEAGPGIQYF
TRBJ2-6 | TRBV11-2 | . | . | TGTGCCAGTGCCCCGGGACACGGAAACTCTGGGGCCAACGTCCTGACTTTC | CASAPGHGNSGANVLTF
TRBJ1-3 | TRBV7-9 | TRBD1 | few | TGTGCCAGCAGCCCCTCGGGGGGACAGTTACTCTCTGGAAACACCATATATTTT | CASSPSGGQLLSGNTIYF
TRBJ2-7 | TRBV30 | TRBD1 | . | TGTGCCTGGAGACACAGGGGTAGGTCCTACGAGCAGTACTTC | CAWRHRGRSYEQYF
TRBJ1-2 | TRBV15 | . | . | TGTGCCACCAGCAGAGATAGGGTCGGGGGAGGCTACACCTTC | CATSRDRVGGGYTF
TRBJ1-5 | TRBV16 | . | . | TGTGCCAGCAGCCAATCTCCCGTGCAGCCCCAGCATTTT | CASSQSPVQPQHF
TRBJ1-5 | TRBV19 | . | . | TGTGCCAGCTGCCGGGCCACGGACAATCAGCCCCAGCATTTT | CASCRATDNQPQHF
TRBJ1-5 | TRBV6-6 | . | . | TGTGCCAGCAGTTACCGTCAGAATCAGCCCCAGCATTTT | CASSYRQNQPQHF
TRBJ2-2 | TRBV7-2 | TRBD2 | . | TGTGCCAGCAGCTTCCGGGGAGGGGACCGGGAGCTGTTTTTT | CASSFRGGDRELFF